This TCR beta chain stems from a study of vaccination effects on CD4 cells after COVID-19. Concerning this clone: Antigen: not known.

Germline CDR1 SGHRS, CDR2 YFSETQ. This CDR3 comprises 15 residues. The V and J ends lost 0 bases and 5 bases, in that order; junction bases with no gene match: 4. Repertoires were generated with immunoSEQ multiplex PCR, while TCRdb's copy carries only in-frame clones and drops some. The table includes approximately 30,000 clones, 72% detected once. Antigen-specific CD4+ T cells expanded by the ViraFEST assay with viral peptide pools were then sequenced. An approximately 10-day culture period preceded the isolation of CD4+ T cells. Negative nucleocapsid antibody tests before and after vaccination confirmed no previous SARS-CoV-2 infection.

The sequencing here drew on CD4+ T cells from PBMCs cultured with SARS-CoV-2 spike peptides, taken before COVID-19 vaccination. The V call is TRBV5-1, the J call TRBJ2-5, with 10 bases matching TRBD1. This TCR was sampled from a human donor who received a COVID-19 vaccine. Here the CDR3 reads CASSLAGTGVETQYF. The CDR3 nucleotides read TGCGCCAGCAGCTTGGCCGGGACAGGGGTGGAGACCCAGTACTTC.